These T cell receptor beta chains were read from a single sample in a study of blood T cells in healthy people across ages. TCRdb redid the calling of the 5' RACE reads with MiXCR, one entry per CDR3 protein. The data contain about 970,000 distinct CDR3 sequences, 51% of them singletons. The sequencing input was blood. Receptors originate from an older woman in good health. Each CDR3 is given with its conserved first and last residue. Fields, in order: V gene, clone size, D gene, J gene, CDR3 protein, CDR3 DNA. D genes are given only for firm matches. Only some rows state a clone size, as once, few, many or a class for expanded clones.

>TRBV3-1|few|NA|TRBJ2-7
CASSQGRVGEGEQYF
TGTGCCAGCAGCCAAGGGAGGGTCGGGGAAGGCGAGCAGTACTTC
>TRBV20-1|few|TRBD2|TRBJ2-7
CSARGEAGFYEQYF
TGCAGTGCTAGAGGTGAAGCGGGGTTCTACGAGCAGTACTTC
>TRBV12-3/TRBV12-4|few|NA|TRBJ2-2
CASSHYTGELFF
TGTGCCAGCAGCCACTACACCGGGGAGCTGTTTTTT
>TRBV7-2|NA|NA|TRBJ2-5
CASSLEGGARETQYF
TGTGCCAGCAGCTTAGAGGGTGGGGCCCGGGAGACCCAGTACTTC
>TRBV29-1|few|TRBD2|TRBJ2-3
CSVTSAGADTQYF
TGCAGCGTTACATCCGCGGGGGCAGATACGCAGTATTTT
>TRBV6-1|NA|NA|TRBJ1-2
CASIGTATDYGYTF
TGTGCCAGCATCGGGACGGCTACTGACTATGGCTACACCTTC
>TRBV5-1|many|TRBD2|TRBJ2-3
CASSLDPAGGADTQYF
TGCGCCAGCAGCTTGGATCCAGCGGGAGGGGCAGATACGCAGTATTTT
>TRBV28|NA|NA|TRBJ2-4
CASSLPGAAKNIQYF
TGTGCCAGCAGTTTACCGGGAGCGGCCAAAAACATTCAGTACTTC
>TRBV4-1|few|NA|TRBJ2-5
CASSQVLFETQYF
TGCGCCAGCAGCCAAGTTCTTTTCGAGACCCAGTACTTC
>TRBV5-1|NA|NA|TRBJ2-6
CASSLDTSGANVLTF
TGCGCCAGCAGCTTGGATACCTCTGGGGCCAACGTCCTGACTTTC
>TRBV15|few|NA|TRBJ1-4
CATSRDQFSAATNEKLFF
TGTGCCACCAGCAGAGATCAATTCTCAGCTGCAACTAATGAAAAACTGTTTTTT
>TRBV7-2|NA|NA|TRBJ1-6
CASSLDSLIYNSPLHF
TGTGCCAGCAGCTTAGACAGTCTCATTTATAATTCACCCCTCCACTTT
>TRBV27|NA|NA|TRBJ2-1
CASGSIQLPYNEQFF
TGTGCCAGCGGTTCCATTCAACTCCCCTACAATGAGCAGTTCTTC
>TRBV5-1|NA|TRBD1|TRBJ2-3
CASSLPGTGDTDTQYF
TGCGCCAGCAGCCTACCCGGGACAGGGGACACAGATACGCAGTATTTT
>TRBV20-1|NA|NA|TRBJ1-5
CSAHTYSNQPQHF
TGCAGTGCTCACACCTATAGCAATCAGCCCCAGCATTTT
>TRBV24-1|few|NA|TRBJ2-5
CATSDRDTTGETQYF
TGTGCCACCAGTGACCGGGACACGACGGGAGAGACCCAGTACTTC
>TRBV14|NA|NA|TRBJ2-7
CASSSGDHTRGETRYF
TGTGCCAGCAGCTCGGGCGATCATACAAGAGGGGAGACCCGGTACTTC
>TRBV27|NA|NA|TRBJ2-7
CASRAGTSGEQYF
TGTGCCAGCAGGGCGGGGACCAGCGGGGAGCAGTACTTC
>TRBV29-1|NA|TRBD2|TRBJ2-3
CRAGGASGSLTDTQYF
TGCAGAGCCGGGGGGGCTAGCGGGAGTTTGACAGATACGCAGTATTTT
>TRBV28|few|NA|TRBJ1-4
CASSVQGEKLFF
TGTGCCAGCAGTGTGCAGGGGGAAAAACTGTTTTTT
>TRBV2|NA|TRBD2|TRBJ2-3
CASSVAAGGTDTQYF
TGTGCCAGCAGTGTAGCAGCGGGAGGGACAGATACGCAGTATTTT
>TRBV5-5|NA|TRBD1|TRBJ1-2
CASSLEGQIYGYTF
TGTGCCAGCAGCTTGGAGGGACAGATATATGGCTACACCTTC
>TRBV10-3|NA|NA|TRBJ2-1
CAIKWDSDNEQFF
TGTGCCATCAAGTGGGATAGTGACAATGAGCAGTTCTTC
>TRBV2|NA|NA|TRBJ2-1
CASSAEAHPSSKFF
TGTGCCAGCAGTGCGGAGGCTCATCCCTCTTCTAAGTTCTTC
>TRBV7-2|few|NA|TRBJ2-3
CASRSRTAADTQYF
TGTGCCAGCAGAAGTCGGACGGCCGCAGATACGCAGTATTTT
>TRBV18|few|NA|TRBJ2-7
CASSPPETGAYEQYF
TGTGCCAGCTCACCACCCGAGACAGGAGCTTACGAGCAGTACTTC
>TRBV29-1|few|NA|TRBJ1-2
CSVVGFGYGYTF
TGCAGCGTTGTGGGGTTTGGGTATGGCTACACCTTC
>TRBV12-3/TRBV12-4|many|TRBD2|TRBJ2-3
CASSLLADSDTQYF
TGTGCCAGCAGTTTGCTAGCGGATTCAGATACGCAGTATTTT
>TRBV20-1|NA|TRBD2|TRBJ2-5
CSALLAGGRYREQYF
TGCAGTGCACTTCTAGCGGGAGGACGCTACAGGGAACAGTACTTC
>TRBV14|NA|NA|TRBJ2-1
CASSQDGTSWDEQFF
TGTGCCAGCAGCCAAGATGGGACATCGTGGGATGAGCAGTTCTTC
>TRBV15|NA|NA|TRBJ2-5
CATSHQETQYF
TGTGCCACCAGCCATCAAGAGACCCAGTACTTC